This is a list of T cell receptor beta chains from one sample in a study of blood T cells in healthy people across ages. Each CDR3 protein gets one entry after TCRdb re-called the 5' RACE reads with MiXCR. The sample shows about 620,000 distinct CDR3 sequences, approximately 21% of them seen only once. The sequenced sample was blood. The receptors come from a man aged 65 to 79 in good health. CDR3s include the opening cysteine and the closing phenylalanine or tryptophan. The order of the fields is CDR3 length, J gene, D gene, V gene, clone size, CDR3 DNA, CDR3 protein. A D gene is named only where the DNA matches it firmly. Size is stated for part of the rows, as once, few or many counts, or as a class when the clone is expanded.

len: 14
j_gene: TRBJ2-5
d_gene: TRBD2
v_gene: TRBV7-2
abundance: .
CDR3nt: TGTGCCAGCAGCTCCCCTAGCGGGAGGGAGGCCCAGTACTTC
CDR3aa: CASSSPSGREAQYF

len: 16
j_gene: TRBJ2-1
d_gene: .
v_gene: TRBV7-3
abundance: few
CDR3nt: TGTGCCAGCAGCCCTGAATCTGGGACCTTAGGGGATGAGCAGTTCTTC
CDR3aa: CASSPESGTLGDEQFF

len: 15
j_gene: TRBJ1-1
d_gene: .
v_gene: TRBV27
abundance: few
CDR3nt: TGTGCCAGCAGTTGGAACGCAGGGACGATCGCTGAAGCTTTCTTT
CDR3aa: CASSWNAGTIAEAFF

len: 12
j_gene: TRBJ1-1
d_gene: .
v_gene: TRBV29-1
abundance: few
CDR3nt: TGCAGCGTAATACAGGGGAACACTGAAGCTTTCTTT
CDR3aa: CSVIQGNTEAFF

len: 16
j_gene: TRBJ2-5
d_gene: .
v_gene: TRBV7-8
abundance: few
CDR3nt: TGTGCCAGCAGCCTTATTTCCCCGGGGCAAGGGGAGACCCAGTACTTC
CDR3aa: CASSLISPGQGETQYF

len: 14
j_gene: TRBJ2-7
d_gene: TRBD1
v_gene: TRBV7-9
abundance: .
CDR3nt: TGTGCCAGCAGTAAACCCGGGACAGGGGTCGAGCGGTACTTC
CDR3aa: CASSKPGTGVERYF

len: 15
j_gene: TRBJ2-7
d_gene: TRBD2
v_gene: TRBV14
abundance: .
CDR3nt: TGTGCCAGCAGCCAAAGCGGGACCCTGCTGAGTGAGCAGTACTTC
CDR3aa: CASSQSGTLLSEQYF

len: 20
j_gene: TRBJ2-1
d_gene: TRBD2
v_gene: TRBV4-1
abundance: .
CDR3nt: TGCGCCAGCAGCACGGGACAGGGGACCCGGACTAGCGGGAGGTACAATGAGCAGTTCTTC
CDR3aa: CASSTGQGTRTSGRYNEQFF

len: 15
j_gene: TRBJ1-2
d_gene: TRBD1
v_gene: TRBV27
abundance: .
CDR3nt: TGTGCCAGCAGTGGACAGGGACAGGGGGTCTATGGCTACACCTTC
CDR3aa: CASSGQGQGVYGYTF

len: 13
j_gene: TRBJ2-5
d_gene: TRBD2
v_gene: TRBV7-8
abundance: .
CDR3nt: TGTGCCAGCAGGGGGCGGGAGGGAGAGACCCAGTACTTC
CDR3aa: CASRGREGETQYF

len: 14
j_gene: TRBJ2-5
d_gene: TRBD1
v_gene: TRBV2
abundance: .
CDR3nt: TGTGCCAGCGTCGCGCAGGGGGCTTGGGAGACCCAGTACTTC
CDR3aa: CASVAQGAWETQYF

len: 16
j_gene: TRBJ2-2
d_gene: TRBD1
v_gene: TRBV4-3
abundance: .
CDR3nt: TGCGCCAGCAGCCCCGGGACAGGGGTCAACACCGGGGAGCTGTTTTTT
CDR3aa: CASSPGTGVNTGELFF

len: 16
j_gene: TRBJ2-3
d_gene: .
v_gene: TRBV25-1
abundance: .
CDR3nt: TGTGCCAGCAGTGCCCTAGCCACCGCGGGCACAGATACGCAGTATTTT
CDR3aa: CASSALATAGTDTQYF

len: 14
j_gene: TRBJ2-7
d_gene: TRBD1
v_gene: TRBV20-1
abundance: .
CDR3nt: TGCAGTGCTAGAACTAGGACAGGACCCTACGAGCAGTACTTC
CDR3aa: CSARTRTGPYEQYF

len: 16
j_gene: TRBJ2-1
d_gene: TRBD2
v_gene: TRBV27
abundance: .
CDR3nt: TGTGCCAGCAGCCGAGAGACTAGCAAGATCTACAATGAGCAGTTCTTC
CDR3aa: CASSRETSKIYNEQFF

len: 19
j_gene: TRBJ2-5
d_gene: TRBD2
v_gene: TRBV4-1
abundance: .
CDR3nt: TGCGCCAGCAGCCAGGTCTCGGGACTAGCGGGAGGAGGGTGGGAGACCCAGTACTTC
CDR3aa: CASSQVSGLAGGGWETQYF

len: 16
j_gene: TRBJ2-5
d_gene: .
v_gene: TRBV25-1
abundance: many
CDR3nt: TGTGCCAGCAGTGAATCCATAACAGGGTTCCAAGAGACCCAGTACTTC
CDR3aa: CASSESITGFQETQYF

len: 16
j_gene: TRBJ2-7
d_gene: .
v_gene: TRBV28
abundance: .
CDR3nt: TGTGCCAGCAGTCCCACCCCGGGGGCGTCTTCCTACGAGCAGTACTTC
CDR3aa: CASSPTPGASSYEQYF

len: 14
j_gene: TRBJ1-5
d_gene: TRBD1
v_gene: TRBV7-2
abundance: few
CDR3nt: TGTGCCAGCAGCGCACGACAGGGGTTCCAGCCCCAGCATTTT
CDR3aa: CASSARQGFQPQHF

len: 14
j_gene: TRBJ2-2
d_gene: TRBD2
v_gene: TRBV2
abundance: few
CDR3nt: TGTGCCAGCGAAGGACTAGCGGACACCGGGGAGCTGTTTTTT
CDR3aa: CASEGLADTGELFF

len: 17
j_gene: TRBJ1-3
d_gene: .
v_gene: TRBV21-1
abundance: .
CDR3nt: TGTGCCAGCAGCACCCACCCCCAGGTTCACTCTGGAAACACCATATATTTT
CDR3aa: CASSTHPQVHSGNTIYF

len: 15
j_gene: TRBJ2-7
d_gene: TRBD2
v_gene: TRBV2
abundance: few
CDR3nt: TGTGCCAGCAGTATGGGACTAGCGGGAGTCAACGAGCAGTACTTC
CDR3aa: CASSMGLAGVNEQYF

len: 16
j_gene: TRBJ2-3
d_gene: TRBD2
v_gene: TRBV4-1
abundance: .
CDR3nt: TGCGCCGGCAGCCGACCTAGCGGGATAGACACGGATACGCAGTATTTT
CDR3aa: CAGSRPSGIDTDTQYF

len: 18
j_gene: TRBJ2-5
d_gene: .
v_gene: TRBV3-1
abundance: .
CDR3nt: TGTGCCAGCAGCCAAGTAAAAGGGAGGGACAGCGGCCAAGAGACCCAGTACTTC
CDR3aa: CASSQVKGRDSGQETQYF

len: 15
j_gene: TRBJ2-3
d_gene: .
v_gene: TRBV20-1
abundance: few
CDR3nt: TGCAGTGCTAGACGCCGGGCCCTAACATCGGATACGCAGTATTTT
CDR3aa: CSARRRALTSDTQYF

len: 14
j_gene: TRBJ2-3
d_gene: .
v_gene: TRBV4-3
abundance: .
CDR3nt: TGCGCCAGCAGCCAAGATAGGATTGCAGATACGCAGTATTTT
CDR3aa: CASSQDRIADTQYF

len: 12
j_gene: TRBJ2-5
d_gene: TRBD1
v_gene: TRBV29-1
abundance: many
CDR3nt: TGCAGCGTTGGGCAGGGGGTAGAGACCCAGTACTTC
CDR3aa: CSVGQGVETQYF

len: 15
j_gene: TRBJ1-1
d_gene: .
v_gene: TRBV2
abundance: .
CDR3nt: TGTGCCAGCAGTGACGGGGGCCGAGGGAACACTGAAGCTTTCTTT
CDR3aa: CASSDGGRGNTEAFF

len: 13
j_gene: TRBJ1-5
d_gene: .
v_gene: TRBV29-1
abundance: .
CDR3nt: TGCAGCGTTCCGGGGTATAGCAATCAGCCCCAGCATTTT
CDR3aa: CSVPGYSNQPQHF

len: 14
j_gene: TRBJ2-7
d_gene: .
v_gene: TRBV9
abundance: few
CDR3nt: TGTGCCAGCAGCCCAAGGACTAATGCCTACGAGCAGTACTTC
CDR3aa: CASSPRTNAYEQYF

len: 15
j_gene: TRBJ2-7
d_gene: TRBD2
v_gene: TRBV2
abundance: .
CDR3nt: TGTGCCAGCAGTCGGACTAGCGGGAGGGACACAGAGCAGTACTTC
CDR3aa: CASSRTSGRDTEQYF

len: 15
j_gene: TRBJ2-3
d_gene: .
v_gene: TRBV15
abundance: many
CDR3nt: TGTGCCACCAGCAGAGGAGACCGGGCCACAGATACGCAGTATTTC
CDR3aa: CATSRGDRATDTQYF

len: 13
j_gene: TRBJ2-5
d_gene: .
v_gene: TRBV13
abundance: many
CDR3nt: TGTGCCAGCAGGGGACGACGACGAGAGACCCAGTACTTC
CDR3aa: CASRGRRRETQYF

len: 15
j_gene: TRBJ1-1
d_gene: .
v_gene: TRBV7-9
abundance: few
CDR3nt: TGTGCCAGCAGCTTAGGGGTCGGGGGCTGGACTGAAGCTTTCTTT
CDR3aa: CASSLGVGGWTEAFF

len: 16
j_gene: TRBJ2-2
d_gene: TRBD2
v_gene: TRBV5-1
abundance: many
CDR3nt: TGCGCCAGCAGTTTCAGGCTAGCGGGCCCCACCGGGGAGCTGTTTTTT
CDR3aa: CASSFRLAGPTGELFF

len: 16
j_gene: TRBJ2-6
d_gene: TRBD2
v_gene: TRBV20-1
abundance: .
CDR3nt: TGCAGTGCCGCTAGCGGGGGCCTACACGGGGCCAACGTCCTGACTTTC
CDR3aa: CSAASGGLHGANVLTF

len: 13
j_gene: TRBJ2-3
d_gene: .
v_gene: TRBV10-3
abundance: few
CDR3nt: TGTGCCATCAGCCCGGGACCCAAGGATACGCAGTATTTT
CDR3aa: CAISPGPKDTQYF

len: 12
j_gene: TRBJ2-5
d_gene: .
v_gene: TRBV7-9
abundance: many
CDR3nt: TGTGCCAGCAGTCCCCAGAGGGAGACCCAGTACTTC
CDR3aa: CASSPQRETQYF

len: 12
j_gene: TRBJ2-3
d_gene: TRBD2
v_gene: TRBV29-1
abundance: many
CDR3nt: TGCAGCATGGGAGGGGCTGGAGATACGCAGTATTTT
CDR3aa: CSMGGAGDTQYF

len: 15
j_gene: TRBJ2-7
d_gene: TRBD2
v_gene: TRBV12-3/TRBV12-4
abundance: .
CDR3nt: TGTGCCTGCAGCCAAAGACTAGCGGGTCCCTACGAGCAGTACTTC
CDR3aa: CACSQRLAGPYEQYF

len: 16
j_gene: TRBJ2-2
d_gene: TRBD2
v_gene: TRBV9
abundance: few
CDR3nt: TGTGCCAGCAGCGTAGCGTCTAGCGGGATCACCGGGGAGCTGTCTTTT
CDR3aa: CASSVASSGITGELSF

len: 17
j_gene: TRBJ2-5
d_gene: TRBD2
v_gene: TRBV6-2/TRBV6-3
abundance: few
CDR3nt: TGTGCCTGCCAAGGACTAGCGGGATCGGGATCCCAAGAGACCCAGTACTTC
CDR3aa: CACQGLAGSGSQETQYF

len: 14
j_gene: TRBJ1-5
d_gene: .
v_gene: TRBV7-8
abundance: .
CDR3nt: TGTGCCAGCACAAATAGCGGGAGGCGGGATACGCAGCATTTT
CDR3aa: CASTNSGRRDTQHF

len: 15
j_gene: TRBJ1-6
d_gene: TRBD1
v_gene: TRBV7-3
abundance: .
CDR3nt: TGTGCCAGCAGCTTAGGGGGACAGGGAATTTCACCCCTCCACTTT
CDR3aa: CASSLGGQGISPLHF

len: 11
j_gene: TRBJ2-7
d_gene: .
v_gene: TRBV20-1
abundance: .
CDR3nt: TGCAGTCCAGTTAAAACCTACGAGCAGTACTTC
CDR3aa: CSPVKTYEQYF

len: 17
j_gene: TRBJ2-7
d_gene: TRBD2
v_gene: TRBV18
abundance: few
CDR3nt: TGTGCCAGCTCACTTCCCTCAGCGGGACGTACCACCTACGAGCAGTACTTC
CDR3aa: CASSLPSAGRTTYEQYF

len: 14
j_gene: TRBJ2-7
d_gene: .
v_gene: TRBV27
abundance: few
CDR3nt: TGTGCCAGCATGCCCCAGCGGTTATCCTACGAGCAGTACTTC
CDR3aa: CASMPQRLSYEQYF

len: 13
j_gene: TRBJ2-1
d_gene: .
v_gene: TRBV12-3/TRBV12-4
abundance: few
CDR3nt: TGTGCCAGCAGTTTATACGGATACAATGAGCAGTTCTTC
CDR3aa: CASSLYGYNEQFF

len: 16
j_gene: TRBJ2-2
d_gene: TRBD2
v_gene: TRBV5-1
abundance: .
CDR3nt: TGCGCCAGCAGCTTGGTTGCGGGAGACCACACCGGGGAGCTGTTTTTT
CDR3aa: CASSLVAGDHTGELFF

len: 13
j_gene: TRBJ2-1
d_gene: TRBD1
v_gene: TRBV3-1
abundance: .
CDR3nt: TGTGCCAGCAGCCTGGGACAGGGACATGAGCAGTTCTTC
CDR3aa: CASSLGQGHEQFF

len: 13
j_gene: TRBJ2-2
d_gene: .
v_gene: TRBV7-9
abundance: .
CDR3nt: TGTGCCAGCAGCTTTGCGGCGGGCGGGGAGCTGTTTTTT
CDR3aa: CASSFAAGGELFF

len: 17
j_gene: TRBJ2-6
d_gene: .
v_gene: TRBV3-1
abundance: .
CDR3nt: TGTGCCAGCAGCCAAGGGTCAGGGAACTCTGGGGCCAACGTCCTGACTTTC
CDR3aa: CASSQGSGNSGANVLTF